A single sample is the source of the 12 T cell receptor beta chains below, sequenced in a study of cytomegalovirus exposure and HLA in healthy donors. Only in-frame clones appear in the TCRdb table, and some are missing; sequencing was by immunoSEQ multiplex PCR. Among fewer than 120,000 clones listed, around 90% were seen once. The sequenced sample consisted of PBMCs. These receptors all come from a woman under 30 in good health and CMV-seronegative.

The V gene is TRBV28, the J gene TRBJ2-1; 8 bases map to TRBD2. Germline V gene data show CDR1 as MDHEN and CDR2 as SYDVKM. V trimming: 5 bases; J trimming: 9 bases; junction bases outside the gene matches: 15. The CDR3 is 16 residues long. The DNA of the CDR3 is TGTGCCAGCAGTCCGATCTCGGACGGGGGGGCCGGTGAGCAGTTCTTC. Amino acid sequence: CASSPISDGGAGEQFF.

CDR3 DNA: TGTGCCAGCAGTTCCCTGACAGGGAGTGGGGCCTACGAGCAGTACTTC. Translation: CASSSLTGSGAYEQYF. This chain joins TRBV27 and TRBJ2-7; TRBD1 matches 7 bases. CDR1 MNHEY and CDR2 SMNVEV come from the germline V gene (reference sequence). The trim removed 4 bases at V and 2 bases at J, leaving 11 bases unmatched. The CDR3 sequence is 16 residues long.

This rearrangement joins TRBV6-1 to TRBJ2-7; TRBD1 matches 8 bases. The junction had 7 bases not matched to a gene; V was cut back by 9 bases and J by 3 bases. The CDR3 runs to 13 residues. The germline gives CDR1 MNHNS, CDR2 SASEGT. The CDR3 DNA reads TGTGCCAGTCAGACAGGGGCCCGCTACGAGCAGTACTTC. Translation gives CASQTGARYEQYF.

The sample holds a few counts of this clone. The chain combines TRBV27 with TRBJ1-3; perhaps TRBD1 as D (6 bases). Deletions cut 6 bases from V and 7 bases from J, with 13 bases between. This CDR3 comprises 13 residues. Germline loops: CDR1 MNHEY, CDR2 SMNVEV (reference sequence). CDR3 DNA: TGTGCCAGCAGCCAAAAGGGGGAGAACACCATATATTTT. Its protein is CASSQKGENTIYF.

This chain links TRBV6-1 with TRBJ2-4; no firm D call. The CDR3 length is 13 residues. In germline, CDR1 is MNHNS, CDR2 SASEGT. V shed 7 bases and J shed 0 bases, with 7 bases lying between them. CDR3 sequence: CASTLRAKNIQYF. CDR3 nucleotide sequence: TGTGCCAGCACATTGAGAGCCAAAAACATTCAGTACTTC.

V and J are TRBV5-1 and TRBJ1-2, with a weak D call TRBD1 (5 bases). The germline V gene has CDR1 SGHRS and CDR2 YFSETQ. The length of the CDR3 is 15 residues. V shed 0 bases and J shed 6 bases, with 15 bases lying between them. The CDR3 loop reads CASSLGQFVLHGYTF. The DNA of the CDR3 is TGCGCCAGCAGCTTGGGACAGTTTGTTCTCCATGGCTACACCTTC.

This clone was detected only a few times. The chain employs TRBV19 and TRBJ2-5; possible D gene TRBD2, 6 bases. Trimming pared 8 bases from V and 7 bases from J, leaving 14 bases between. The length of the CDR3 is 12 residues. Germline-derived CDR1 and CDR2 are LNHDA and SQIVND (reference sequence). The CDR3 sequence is CASGTNGGTQYF. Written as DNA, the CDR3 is TGTGCCAGTGGCACCAACGGGGGGACCCAGTACTTC.

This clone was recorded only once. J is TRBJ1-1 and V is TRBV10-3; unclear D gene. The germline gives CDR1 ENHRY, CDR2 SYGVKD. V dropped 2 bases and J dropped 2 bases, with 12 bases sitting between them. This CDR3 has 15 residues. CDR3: CAISEHGRFNTEAFF. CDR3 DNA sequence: TGTGCCATCAGTGAGCATGGCAGATTCAACACTGAAGCTTTCTTT.

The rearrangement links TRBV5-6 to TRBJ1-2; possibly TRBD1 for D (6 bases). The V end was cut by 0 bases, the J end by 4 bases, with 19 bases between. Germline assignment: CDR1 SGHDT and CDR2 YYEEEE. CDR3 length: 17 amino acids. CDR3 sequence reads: CASSLGPQGQRSYGYTF. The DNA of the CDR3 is TGTGCCAGCAGCTTGGGTCCGCAAGGACAGAGGAGCTATGGCTACACCTTC.

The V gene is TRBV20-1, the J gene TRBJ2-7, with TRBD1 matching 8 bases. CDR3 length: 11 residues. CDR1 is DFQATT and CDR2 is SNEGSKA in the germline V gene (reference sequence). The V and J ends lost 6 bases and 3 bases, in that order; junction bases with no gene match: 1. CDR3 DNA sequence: TGCAGTGCCGACAGGGGCTACGAGCAGTACTTC. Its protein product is CSADRGYEQYF.

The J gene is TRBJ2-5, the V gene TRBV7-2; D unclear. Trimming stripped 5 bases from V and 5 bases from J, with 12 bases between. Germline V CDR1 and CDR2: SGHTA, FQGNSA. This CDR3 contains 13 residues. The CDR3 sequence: CASSPENGETQYF. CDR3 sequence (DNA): TGTGCCAGCAGCCCTGAGAACGGTGAGACCCAGTACTTC.

DNA for the CDR3: TGTGCCAGCAGAGGCTCAGGAGGCTACGAGCAGTACTTC. Its protein product is CASRGSGGYEQYF. The chain links TRBV6-6 to TRBJ2-7; TRBD2 is a possible D gene (5 bases). The CDR3 totals 13 residues. Per germline, CDR1 MNHNY and CDR2 SVGAGI (reference sequence). V lost 6 bases to trimming and J lost 3 bases, with 12 bases between them.